This entry lists 9 T cell receptor beta chains sequenced from one sample in a study of T cell clonality in common variable immunodeficiency (dated by TCRdb to between 2015 and 2017). What the research found in general, with its limitations: CVID TCRbeta sequences reportedly showed fewer deletions and N-nucleotide insertions and lacked highly modified clones with 13 or more V deletions.

To prepare the library, the immunoSEQ multiplex PCR assay was applied. This immuneACCESS table, as held by TCRdb, lists in-frame sequences with V and J called but not all clones. Of the missing ones, under half trace to an unresolved V gene in checked studies; the others have no known cause. The table notes several thousand clones here, none of them singletons. Of the sample, around 14% falls within the top ten clones. Their target antigens are unknown. The specimen sequenced was peripheral blood mononuclear cells. The source is a human donor with common variable immunodeficiency.

Details on this clone: The sequence runs out 3 residues before the end of the CDR3; the remainder is reconstructed from the germline J gene. The J gene is TRBJ2-1, the V gene TRBV18; tentatively, D is TRBD1 or TRBD2 (6 bases each). The CDR3 consists of 14 residues. Between the trimmed V and J ends, which lost 2 bases and 8 bases, there was a span of 13 bases. The germline V gene encodes CDR1 KGHSH and CDR2 LQKENI. The CDR3 bases that were read are TGTGCCAGCTCACCAGGAGGGGGTGGCTATGAG. Translating gives CASSPGGGGYE. The entire CDR3 protein is CASSPGGGGYEQFF.

Ten or more counts support this clone. The read falls 3 residues short of the CDR3 end, and the missing part is taken from the germline J gene. The V gene is TRBV5-1, the J gene TRBJ2-1; 11 bases map to TRBD2. The V segment lost 0 bases and the J segment 4 bases; nucleotides outside the gene matches: 12. The CDR3 consists of 19 residues. CDR1 and CDR2 (germline): SGHRS, YFSETQ. Partial CDR3 DNA: TGCGCCAGCAGCTTGGTGCCAAGCGATAGCGGGGGGGCATACAATGAG. This encodes CASSLVPSDSGGAYNE. Given in full, the CDR3 is CASSLVPSDSGGAYNEQFF.

Points on this clone: The read terminates 3 residues before the CDR3 end, so the remaining end is supplied by the germline J gene. This chain uses TRBV18 with TRBJ1-2; possible D gene TRBD1, 6 bases. With 5 bases removed from V and 1 base from J, the gap between germline ends came to 14 bases. The CDR3 extends over 15 amino acids. Looked up from germline, CDR1 is KGHSH and CDR2 is LQKENI. CDR3 region: CASSDRLGVNYGYTF. The part of the CDR3 DNA that was read is TGTGCCAGCTCAGACAGGTTGGGAGTTAACTATGGC. The full variable domain, rest sourced from reference TRBV18 and TRBJ1-2, is NAGVMQNPRHLVRRRGQEARLRCSPMKGHSHVYWYRQLPEEGLKFMVYLQKENIIDESGMPKERFSAEFPKEGPSILRIQQVVRGDSAAYFCASSDRLGVNYGYTFGSGTRLTVV.

This clone was detected many times. CDR3 bases read: TGCAGTGCTCCAAGTAGCCCTCCCTACGAG. Translation gives CSAPSSPPYE. Given in full, the CDR3 is CSAPSSPPYEQYF. The rearrangement links TRBV20-1 to TRBJ2-7; no definite D call. Coverage ceases 3 residues before the CDR3 finishes, and the germline J gene fills in the end. With 5 bases removed from V and 2 bases from J, the gap between germline ends came to 13 bases. The germline gives CDR1 DFQATT, CDR2 SNEGSKA (reference sequence). The CDR3 length is 13 residues.

This clone is medium-sized by share. The CDR3 end lies 3 residues beyond the end of the read and is filled in from the germline J gene. The gene calls are TRBV13 and TRBJ1-1, with TRBD1 identical over 9 bases. Germline V gives CDR1 PRHDT, CDR2 FYEKMQ (reference sequence). J lost 1 base, V lost 1 base, and 1 base had no gene match. This CDR3 is 15 amino acids long. The CDR3 sequence is CASSLVQGANTEAFF. The part of the CDR3 DNA that was read is TGTGCCAGCAGCTTAGTACAGGGGGCGAACACTGAA.

This clone was observed at least ten times. The read stops 3 residues short of the end of the CDR3; the missing end is completed from the germline J gene. This sequence joins TRBV12-3 or TRBV12-4 and TRBJ2-7, with TRBD1 as a possible D gene (5 bases). The CDR3 runs 14 residues. V was cut by 1 base and J by 6 bases, with 13 bases left in between. CDR3 bases read: TGTGCCAGCAGTTTAGTGGAAGCCCAGGGCGAG. It is translated as CASSLVEAQGE. The full CDR3 sequence reads CASSLVEAQGEQYF.

This clone came up many times. Read coverage stops 3 residues before the CDR3 terminus; the germline J gene supplies the remainder. This chain joins TRBV5-1 and TRBJ2-2, with 7 bases that match TRBD2. Germline CDR1 is SGHRS and CDR2 is YFSETQ. With V trimmed by 1 base and J by 5 bases, 8 bases remained unmatched. This CDR3 has 16 amino acids. Here the CDR3 reads CASSLSAGVGTGELFF. The part of the CDR3 DNA that was read is TGCGCCAGCAGCTTGTCTGCGGGAGTAGGAACCGGGGAG.

The sample holds many counts of this clone. From the germline J gene comes the end of the CDR3, since the read stops 3 residues before it. J is TRBJ2-7 and V is TRBV4-1, with D tentatively TRBD2 (7 bases). Germline CDR1 and CDR2: MGHRA and YSYEKL. V was pared by 1 base and J by 1 base, with 14 bases between. The CDR3 is 16 amino acids. This chain's CDR3 is CASSQVSSGQSYEQYF. The CDR3 DNA, read in part, is TGCGCCAGCAGCCAAGTGTCTAGCGGACAGTCCTACGAG.

Note on this clone: The read ends 3 residues before the CDR3 terminus; that terminus is restored from the germline J gene. The rearrangement uses TRBV2 and TRBJ2-4; the match to TRBD1 covers 9 bases. The CDR3 is 13 amino acids. CDR1 and CDR2 (germline): SNHLY, FYNNEI. The V segment lost 5 bases and the J segment 7 bases; nucleotides outside the gene matches: 3. Partial CDR3 DNA: TGTGCCAGCAGTAGGGACAGGGAGAACATT. This translates into CASSRDRENI. The complete CDR3 reads CASSRDRENIQYF.